This TCR beta chain is from a study of blood T cell repertoires in COVID-19. The wider study: COVID-19 samples collected from the United States, Italy and Spain covered acute and convalescent phases.

This CDR3 has 15 residues. The germline V gene has CDR1 SGHTA and CDR2 FQGTGA. The V end lost 3 bases, the J end lost 2 bases, and 13 bases lay between the germline ends. This table comes from immunoSEQ multiplex PCR, and its TCRdb copy is limited to in-frame clones, with some not included. The table has about 62,000 clones, about four fifths seen once. The sequenced sample was peripheral blood. The chain links TRBV7-3 to TRBJ2-5; D may be TRBD2 (6 bases). The TCR comes from a woman aged 45-65 years with active or convalescent COVID-19. The CDR3 region has the DNA TGTGCCAGCAGCTTCGGGGACGGACTACAAGAGACCCAGTACTTC. It encodes CASSFGDGLQETQYF.